This TCR beta chain came from a study of cytomegalovirus exposure and HLA in healthy donors. Study in general: The roughly 130 validation repertoires, a later analysis reported, used the same platform as the 550 to 700 repertoires from the first cohort.

Points on this clone: Its specificity is not known.

Data came from immunoSEQ multiplex PCR; TCRdb stores just in-frame clones and leaves some out. The repertoire holds about 98,000 clones, 87% seen once, with 3% to 4% in the top ten. CDR1 is LNHDA and CDR2 is SQIVND in the germline V gene (reference sequence). This CDR3 has 12 amino acids. The V end was cut by 10 bases, the J end by 5 bases, with 14 bases between. Study results and caveats: It was approximately 150 TCR beta chains that were listed as cytomegalovirus-associated. Rare sequences made up most TCRs, while some public TCRs were found in many donors.

Material: PBMCs. The J gene is TRBJ2-5, the V gene TRBV19; no clear D gene. This receptor was taken from a woman aged 25 to 45 in good health and CMV-seronegative. The CDR3 loop is CATSGQVETQYF. The CDR3 nucleotides are TGTGCCACCTCCGGTCAAGTCGAGACCCAGTACTTC.